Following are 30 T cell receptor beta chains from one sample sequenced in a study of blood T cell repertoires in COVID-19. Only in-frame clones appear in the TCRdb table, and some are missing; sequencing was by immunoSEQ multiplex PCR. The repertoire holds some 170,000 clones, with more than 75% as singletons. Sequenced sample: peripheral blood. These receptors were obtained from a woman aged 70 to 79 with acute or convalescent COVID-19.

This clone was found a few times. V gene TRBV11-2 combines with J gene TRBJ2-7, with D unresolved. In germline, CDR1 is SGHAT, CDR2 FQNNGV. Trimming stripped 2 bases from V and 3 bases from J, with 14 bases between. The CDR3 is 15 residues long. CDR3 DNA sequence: TGTGCCAGCAGCTTACAGGTTTTGGGTATCTACGAGCAGTACTTC. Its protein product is CASSLQVLGIYEQYF.

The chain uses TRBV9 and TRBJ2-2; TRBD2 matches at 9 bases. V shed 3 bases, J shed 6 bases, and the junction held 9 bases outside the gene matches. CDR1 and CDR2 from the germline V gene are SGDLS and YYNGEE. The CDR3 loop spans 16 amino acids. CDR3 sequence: CASSANAGLAPGELFF. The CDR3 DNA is TGTGCCAGCAGCGCTAACGCAGGACTAGCGCCCGGGGAGCTGTTTTTT.

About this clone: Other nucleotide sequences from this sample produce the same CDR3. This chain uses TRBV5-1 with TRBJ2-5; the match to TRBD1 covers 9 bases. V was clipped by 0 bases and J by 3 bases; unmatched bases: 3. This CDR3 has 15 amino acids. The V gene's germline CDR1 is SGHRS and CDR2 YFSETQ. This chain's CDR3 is CASSLGTGGEETQYF. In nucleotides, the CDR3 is TGCGCCAGCAGCTTGGGCACAGGGGGCGAAGAGACCCAGTACTTC.

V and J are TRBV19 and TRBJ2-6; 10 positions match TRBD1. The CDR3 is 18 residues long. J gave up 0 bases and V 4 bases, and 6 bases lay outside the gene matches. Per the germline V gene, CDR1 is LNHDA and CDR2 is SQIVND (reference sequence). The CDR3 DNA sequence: TGTGCCAGTAGTACAACGACAGGGGGCGGCTCTGGGGCCAACGTCCTGACTTTC. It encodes CASSTTTGGGSGANVLTF.

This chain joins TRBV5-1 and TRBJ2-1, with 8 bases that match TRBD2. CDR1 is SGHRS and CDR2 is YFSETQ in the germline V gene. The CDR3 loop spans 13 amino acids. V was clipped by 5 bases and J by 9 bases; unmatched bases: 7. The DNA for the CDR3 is TGCGCCAGCAGTTTTCCGGGGGGGAGTGAGCAGTTCTTC. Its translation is CASSFPGGSEQFF.

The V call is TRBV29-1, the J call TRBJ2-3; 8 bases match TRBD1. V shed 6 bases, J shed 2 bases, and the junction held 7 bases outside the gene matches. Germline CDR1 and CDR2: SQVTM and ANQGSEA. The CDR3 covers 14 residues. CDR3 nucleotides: TGCAGCGTGGCAGGGGGCGGCGTCACAGATACGCAGTATTTT. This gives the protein CSVAGGGVTDTQYF.

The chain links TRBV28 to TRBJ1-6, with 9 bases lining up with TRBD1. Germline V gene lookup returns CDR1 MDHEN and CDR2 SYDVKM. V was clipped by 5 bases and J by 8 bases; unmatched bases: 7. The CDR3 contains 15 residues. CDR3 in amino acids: CASSPRGQGDSPLHF. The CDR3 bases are TGTGCCAGCAGTCCCCGGGGACAGGGAGATTCACCCCTCCACTTT.

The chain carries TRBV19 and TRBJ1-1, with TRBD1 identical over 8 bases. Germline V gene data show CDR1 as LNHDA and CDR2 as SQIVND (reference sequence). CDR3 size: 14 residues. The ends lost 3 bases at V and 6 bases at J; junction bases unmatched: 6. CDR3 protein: CASSIVPGQAEAFF. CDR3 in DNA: TGTGCCAGTAGTATCGTCCCGGGACAGGCTGAAGCTTTCTTT.

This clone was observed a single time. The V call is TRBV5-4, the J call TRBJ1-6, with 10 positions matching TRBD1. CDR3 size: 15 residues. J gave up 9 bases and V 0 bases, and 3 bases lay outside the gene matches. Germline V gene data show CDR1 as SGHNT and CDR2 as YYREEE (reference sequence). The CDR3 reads CASSLEGTGVSPLHF. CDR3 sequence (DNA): TGTGCCAGCAGCTTGGAGGGGACAGGGGTTTCACCCCTCCACTTT.

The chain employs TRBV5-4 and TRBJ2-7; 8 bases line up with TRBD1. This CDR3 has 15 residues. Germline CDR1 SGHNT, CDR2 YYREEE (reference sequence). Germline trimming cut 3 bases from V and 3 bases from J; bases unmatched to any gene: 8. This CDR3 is CASSSGQAELYEQYF. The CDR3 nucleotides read TGTGCCAGCAGCTCGGGACAGGCCGAACTCTACGAGCAGTACTTC.

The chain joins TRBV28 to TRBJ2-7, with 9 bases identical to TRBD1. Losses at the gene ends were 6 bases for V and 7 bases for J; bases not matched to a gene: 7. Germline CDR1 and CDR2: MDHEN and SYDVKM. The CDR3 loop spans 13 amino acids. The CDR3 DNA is TGTGCCAGCAGCCCTACAGGGGGCCGGGAGCAGTACTTC. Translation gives CASSPTGGREQYF.

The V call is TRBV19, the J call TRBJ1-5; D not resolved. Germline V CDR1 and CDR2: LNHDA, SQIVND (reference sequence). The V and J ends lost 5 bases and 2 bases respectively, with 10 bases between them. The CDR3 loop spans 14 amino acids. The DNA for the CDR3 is TGTGCCAGTAGTCTCTCTAGCGGCAATCAGCCCCAGCATTTT. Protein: CASSLSSGNQPQHF.

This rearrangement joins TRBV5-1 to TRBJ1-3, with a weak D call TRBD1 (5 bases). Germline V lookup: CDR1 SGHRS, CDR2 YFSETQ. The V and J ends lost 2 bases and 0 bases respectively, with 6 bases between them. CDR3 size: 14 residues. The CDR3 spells CASSFTGSGNTIYF. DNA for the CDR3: TGCGCCAGCAGCTTTACAGGCTCTGGAAACACCATATATTTT.

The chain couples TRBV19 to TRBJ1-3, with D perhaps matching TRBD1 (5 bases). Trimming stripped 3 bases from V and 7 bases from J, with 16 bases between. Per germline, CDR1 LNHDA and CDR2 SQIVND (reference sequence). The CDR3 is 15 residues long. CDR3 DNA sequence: TGTGCCAGTAGTATTAACCGTCAGGGAACGAACACCATATATTTT. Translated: CASSINRQGTNTIYF.

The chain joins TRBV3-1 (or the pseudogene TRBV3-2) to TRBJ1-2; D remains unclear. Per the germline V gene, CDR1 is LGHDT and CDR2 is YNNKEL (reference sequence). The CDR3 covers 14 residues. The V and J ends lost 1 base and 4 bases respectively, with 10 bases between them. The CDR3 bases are TGTGCCAGCAGCCAAGTTTCAGGCAGCTATGGCTACACCTTC. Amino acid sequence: CASSQVSGSYGYTF.

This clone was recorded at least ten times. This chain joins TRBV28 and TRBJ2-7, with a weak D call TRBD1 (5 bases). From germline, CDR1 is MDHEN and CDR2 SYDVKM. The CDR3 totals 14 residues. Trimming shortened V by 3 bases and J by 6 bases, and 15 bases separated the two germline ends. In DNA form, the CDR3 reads TGTGCCAGCAGTTTGACAGCGATTACTCCCGAGCAGTACTTC. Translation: CASSLTAITPEQYF.

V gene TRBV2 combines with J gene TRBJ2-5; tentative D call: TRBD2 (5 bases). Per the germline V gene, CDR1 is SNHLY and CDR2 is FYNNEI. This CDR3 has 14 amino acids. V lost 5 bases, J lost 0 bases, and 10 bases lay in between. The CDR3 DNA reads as TGTGCCAGCAGTCCTAGCCAGTACCAAGAGACCCAGTACTTC. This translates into CASSPSQYQETQYF.

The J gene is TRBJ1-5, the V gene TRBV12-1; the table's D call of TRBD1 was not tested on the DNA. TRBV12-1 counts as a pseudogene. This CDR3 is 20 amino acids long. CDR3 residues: CASSFARGDRESNSNQPQHF. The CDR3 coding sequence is TGTGCCAGCAGCTTTGCGCGGGGGGACAGGGAGTCTAATAGCAATCAGCCCCAGCATTTT.

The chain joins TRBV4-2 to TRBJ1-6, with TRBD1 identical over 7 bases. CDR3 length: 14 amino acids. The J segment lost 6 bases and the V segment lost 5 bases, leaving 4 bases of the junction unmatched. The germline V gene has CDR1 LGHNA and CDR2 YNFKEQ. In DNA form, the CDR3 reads TGTGCCAGCAGCTCGGGACAGCGTAATTCACCCCTCCACTTT. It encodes CASSSGQRNSPLHF.

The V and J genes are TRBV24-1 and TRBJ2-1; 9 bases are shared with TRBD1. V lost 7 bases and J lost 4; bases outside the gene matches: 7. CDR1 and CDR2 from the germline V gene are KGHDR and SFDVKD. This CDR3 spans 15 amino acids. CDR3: CATSEQGAVYNEQFF. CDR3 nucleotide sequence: TGTGCCACCAGCGAACAGGGGGCGGTGTACAATGAGCAGTTCTTC.

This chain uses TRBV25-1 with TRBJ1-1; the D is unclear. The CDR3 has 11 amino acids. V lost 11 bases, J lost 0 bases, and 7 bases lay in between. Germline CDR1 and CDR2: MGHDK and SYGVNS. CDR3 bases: TGTGCCGTACTCATGAACACTGAAGCTTTCTTT. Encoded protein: CAVLMNTEAFF.

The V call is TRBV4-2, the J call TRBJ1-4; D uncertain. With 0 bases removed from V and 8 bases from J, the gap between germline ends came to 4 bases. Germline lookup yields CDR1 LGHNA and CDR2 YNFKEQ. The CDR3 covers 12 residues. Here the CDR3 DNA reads TGTGCCAGCAGCCAAGAGAGGGAAAAACTGTTTTTT. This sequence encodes CASSQEREKLFF.

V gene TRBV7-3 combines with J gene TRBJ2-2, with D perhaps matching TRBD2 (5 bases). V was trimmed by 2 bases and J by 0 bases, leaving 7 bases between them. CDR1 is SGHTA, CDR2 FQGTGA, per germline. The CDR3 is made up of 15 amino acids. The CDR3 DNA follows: TGTGCCAGCAGCTTAGGAGCGGCGAACACCGGGGAGCTGTTTTTT. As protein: CASSLGAANTGELFF.

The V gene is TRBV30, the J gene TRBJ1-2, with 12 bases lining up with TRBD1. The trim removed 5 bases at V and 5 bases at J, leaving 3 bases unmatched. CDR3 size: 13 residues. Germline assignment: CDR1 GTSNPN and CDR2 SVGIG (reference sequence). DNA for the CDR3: TGTGCCTGGGGGACAGGGGGCGATTATGGCTACACCTTC. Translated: CAWGTGGDYGYTF.

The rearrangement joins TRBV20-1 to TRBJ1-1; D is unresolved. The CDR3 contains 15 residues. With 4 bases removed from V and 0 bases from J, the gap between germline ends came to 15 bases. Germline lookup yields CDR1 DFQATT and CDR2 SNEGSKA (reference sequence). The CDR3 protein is CSANEGGNMNTEAFF. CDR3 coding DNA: TGCAGTGCTAATGAGGGAGGGAACATGAACACTGAAGCTTTCTTT.

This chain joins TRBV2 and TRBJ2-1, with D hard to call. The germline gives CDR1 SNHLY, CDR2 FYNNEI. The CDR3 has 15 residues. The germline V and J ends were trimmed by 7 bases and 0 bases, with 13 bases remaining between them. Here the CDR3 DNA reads TGTGCCAGCACCATAGACTTGAGCTCCTACAATGAGCAGTTCTTC. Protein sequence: CASTIDLSSYNEQFF. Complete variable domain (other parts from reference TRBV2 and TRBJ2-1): EPEVTQTPSHQVTQMGQEVILRCVPISNHLYFYWYRQILGQKVEFLVSFYNNEISEKSEIFDDQFSVERPDGSNFTLKIRSTKLEDSAMYFCASTIDLSSYNEQFFGPGTRLTVL.

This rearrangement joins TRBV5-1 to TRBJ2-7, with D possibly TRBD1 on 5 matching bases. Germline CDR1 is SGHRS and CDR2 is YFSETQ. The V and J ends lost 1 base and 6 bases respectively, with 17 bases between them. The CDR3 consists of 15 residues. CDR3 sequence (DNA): TGCGCCAGCAGCTTGTCCCAGGCTGGGGCAACCGAGCAGTACTTC. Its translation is CASSLSQAGATEQYF.

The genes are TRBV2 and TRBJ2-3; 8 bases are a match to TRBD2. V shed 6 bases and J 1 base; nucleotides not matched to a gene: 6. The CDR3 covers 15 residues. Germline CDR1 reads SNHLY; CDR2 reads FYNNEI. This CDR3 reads CASSQGLVRTDTQYF. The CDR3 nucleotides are TGTGCCAGCAGCCAGGGACTAGTCCGCACAGATACGCAGTATTTT. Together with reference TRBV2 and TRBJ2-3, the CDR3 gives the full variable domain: EPEVTQTPSHQVTQMGQEVILRCVPISNHLYFYWYRQILGQKVEFLVSFYNNEISEKSEIFDDQFSVERPDGSNFTLKIRSTKLEDSAMYFCASSQGLVRTDTQYFGPGTRLTVL.

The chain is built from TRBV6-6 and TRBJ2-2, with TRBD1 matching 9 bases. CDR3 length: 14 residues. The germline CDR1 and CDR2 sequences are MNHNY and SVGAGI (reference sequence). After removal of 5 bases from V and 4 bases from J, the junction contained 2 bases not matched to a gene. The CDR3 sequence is CASSNRGPTGELFF. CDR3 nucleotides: TGTGCCAGCAGTAACAGGGGGCCCACCGGGGAGCTGTTTTTT.

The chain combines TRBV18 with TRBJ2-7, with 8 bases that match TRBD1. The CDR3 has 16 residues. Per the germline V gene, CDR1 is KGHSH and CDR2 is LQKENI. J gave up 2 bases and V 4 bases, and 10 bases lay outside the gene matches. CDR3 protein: CASSHNRGQATYEQYF. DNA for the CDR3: TGTGCCAGCTCACACAACCGGGGACAGGCCACCTACGAGCAGTACTTC.